The 28 T cell receptor beta chains given below trace back to one sample, sequenced in a study of early T cells in non-severe SARS-CoV-2 infection. TCRdb reanalysed the 5' RACE reads using MiXCR and keeps one entry per CDR3 protein. The sample carries about 49,000 distinct CDR3 sequences, under 7.5% recorded once. This sample comprised whole blood, obtained at baseline. These receptors were obtained from an adult who was a healthcare worker with PCR-confirmed SARS-CoV-2 infection or an uninfected control (not recorded which).

This clonotype was counted many times. The chain's CDR3 is CASSQGAPLRWSGNTIYF. The CDR3 DNA is TGCGCCAGCAGCCAAGGAGCTCCACTTCGGTGGTCTGGAAACACCATATATTTT. This rearrangement joins TRBV4-1 to TRBJ1-3; D uncertain. This CDR3 contains 18 residues. V lost 1 base, J lost 1 base, and 17 bases lay in between. Germline assignment: CDR1 MGHRA and CDR2 YSYEKL.

This clonotype was seen ten or more times. V and J are TRBV19 and TRBJ2-6; a possible D gene is TRBD1 (5 bases). V lost 5 bases, J lost 2 bases, and 16 bases lay in between. The CDR3 runs 17 residues. CDR1 and CDR2 (germline): LNHDA, SQIVND (reference sequence). As DNA, the CDR3 is TGTGCCAGTAGTCCCCTACGAAGGGGCACTGGGGCCAACGTCCTGACTTTC. It codes for CASSPLRRGTGANVLTF.

Worth noting for this clonotype: A junction boundary mismatches the germline segment, possibly from a read error. The rearrangement uses TRBV7-7 and TRBJ2-5, with 9 nucleotides matching TRBD1. Per the germline V gene, CDR1 is SSHAT and CDR2 is FNYEAQ (reference sequence). CDR3 length: 13 amino acids. Here the CDR3 reads CASSRDREETQYF. CDR3 nucleotides: TGTGCTAGCAGCCGGGACAGGGAGGAGACCCAGTACTTC.

This clonotype was seen a handful of times. The V and J genes are TRBV7-2 and TRBJ2-7; 7 bases are shared with TRBD1. The germline V gene encodes CDR1 SGHTA and CDR2 FQGNSA. The CDR3 consists of 13 residues. The ends lost 6 bases at V and 2 bases at J; junction bases unmatched: 4. The CDR3 is CASRGTATYEQYF. DNA of the CDR3: TGTGCCAGCAGGGGGACAGCCACCTACGAGCAGTACTTC.

This clonotype was recorded a few times. The rearrangement uses TRBV18 and TRBJ1-1; a possible D gene is TRBD1 (6 bases). This CDR3 comprises 15 residues. The germline V gene encodes CDR1 KGHSH and CDR2 LQKENI. V lost 2 bases to trimming and J lost 4 bases, with 14 bases between them. The CDR3 spells CASSPNREGPTEAFF. In nucleotides, the CDR3 is TGTGCCAGCTCACCAAACAGGGAGGGTCCCACTGAAGCTTTCTTT.

This clonotype was observed a few times. The V call is TRBV7-9, the J call TRBJ2-3; no clear D. Germline V gives CDR1 SEHNR, CDR2 FQNEAQ (reference sequence). The V and J ends lost 5 bases and 2 bases respectively, with 2 bases between them. The CDR3 runs to 11 residues. CDR3 in amino acids: CASSATDTQYF. DNA of the CDR3: TGTGCCAGCAGCGCCACAGATACGCAGTATTTT.

This clonotype was detected ten times or more. The chain links TRBV6-1 to TRBJ1-1; weak D call: TRBD1 (6 bases). This CDR3 has 18 amino acids. CDR1 is MNHNS and CDR2 is SASEGT in the germline V gene. V was clipped by 8 bases and J by 7 bases, with 32 bases between them. In nucleotides, the CDR3 is TGTGCCAGCCCGAGGACATTAGGGGCGCAGGGGCGCGTCGGTGAAGCTTTCTTT. Translated: CASPRTLGAQGRVGEAFF.

Worth noting for this clonotype: One end of the junction fails to match germline, which may point to a read error. This chain joins TRBV28 and TRBJ1-2, with TRBD1 as a possible D gene (6 bases). The CDR3 is 13 amino acids. Germline CDR1 and CDR2: MDHEN and SYDVKM. The chain's CDR3 is CASSLFQGLGYTF. In nucleotides, the CDR3 is TGTGCCAGCAGCTTATTTCAGGGGTTAGGCTACACCTTC.

This clonotype came up a few times. The chain uses TRBV12-3 or TRBV12-4 and TRBJ2-6; TRBD1 agrees at 9 bases. The CDR3 length is 17 residues. V lost 7 bases and J lost 0; bases outside the gene matches: 7. The CDR3: CASTPGQGASGANVLTF. CDR3 nucleotide sequence: TGTGCCAGCACCCCGGGACAGGGCGCCTCTGGGGCCAACGTCCTGACTTTC.

This clonotype has a count of ten or more. The chain uses TRBV7-8 and TRBJ1-2; D is perhaps TRBD1 (6 bases). V dropped 5 bases and J dropped 8 bases, with 21 bases sitting between them. The CDR3 covers 15 residues. Looked up from germline, CDR1 is SGHVS and CDR2 is FQNEAQ. The DNA for the CDR3 is TGTGCCAGCAGCGCCCGACAGGTTCTCTCCAGCGGCTACACCTTC. It translates to CASSARQVLSSGYTF.

The sample holds a few counts of this clonotype. Its ends do not fully match the called genes, so a read error is possible. The chain joins TRBV29-1 to TRBJ1-2, with 10 bases aligning to TRBD1. Germline V gene data show CDR1 as SQVTM and CDR2 as ANQGSEA. The CDR3 is made up of 12 amino acids. Here the CDR3 DNA reads TGCAGCGTGCGGGACAGGGGCTATGGCCACACCTTC. Its protein is CSVRDRGYGHTF.

The chain employs TRBV5-5 and TRBJ1-5, with D tentatively TRBD1 (6 bases). Germline V gene lookup returns CDR1 SGHKS and CDR2 YYEKEE (reference sequence). The V end lost 0 bases, the J end lost 7 bases, and 14 bases lay between the germline ends. CDR3 length equals 15 residues. DNA of the CDR3: TGTGCCAGCAGCTTGGCCAGGGGACGACGGCAGCCCCAGCATTTT. Protein: CASSLARGRRQPQHF.

In its sample, this clonotype was seen many times. This chain connects TRBV13 to TRBJ1-3, with 7 bases matching TRBD1. Germline assignment: CDR1 PRHDT and CDR2 FYEKMQ (reference sequence). The CDR3 loop spans 17 amino acids. Losses at the gene ends were 2 bases for V and 0 bases for J; bases not matched to a gene: 7. CDR3 region: CASSLPKGASSGNTIYF. CDR3 sequence (DNA): TGTGCCAGCAGCTTACCCAAGGGGGCTAGCTCTGGAAACACCATATATTTT.

This clonotype showed up just a few times. The chain links TRBV15 to TRBJ2-3; 7 bases agree with TRBD2. Germline CDR1 is LNHNV and CDR2 is YYDKDF (reference sequence). The CDR3 consists of 16 residues. J gave up 3 bases and V 0 bases, and 6 bases lay outside the gene matches. CDR3 region: CATSRERLAGTDTQYF. CDR3 DNA: TGTGCCACCAGCAGAGAAAGACTAGCCGGAACAGATACGCAGTATTTT.

The V and J genes are TRBV5-4 and TRBJ2-7; 7 bases are a match to TRBD2. Germline values: CDR1 SGHNT, CDR2 YYREEE (reference sequence). V lost 0 bases to trimming and J lost 3 bases; unmatched junction nucleotides: 9. The CDR3 runs to 16 residues. CDR3 residues: CASSLEVPRGSYEQYF. The CDR3 DNA reads as TGTGCCAGCAGCTTGGAAGTACCGCGGGGGAGCTACGAGCAGTACTTC. Complete variable domain (other parts from reference TRBV5-4 and TRBJ2-7): ETGVTQSPTHLIKTRGQQVTLRCSSQSGHNTVSWYQQALGQGPQFIFQYYREEENGRGNFPPRFSGLQFPNYSSELNVNALELDDSALYLCASSLEVPRGSYEQYFGPGTRLTVT.

In this sample, this clonotype turned up many times. The genes are TRBV25-1 and TRBJ1-2; no reliable D call. Germline CDR1 and CDR2: MGHDK and SYGVNS. The CDR3 has 14 amino acids. V was clipped by 4 bases and J by 0 bases, with 9 bases between them. The CDR3 DNA reads as TGTGCCAGCAGTGGGACTCCTGCTAACTATGGCTACACCTTC. Translation: CASSGTPANYGYTF.

The chain links TRBV30 to TRBJ2-7, with 7 positions matching TRBD1. Germline CDR1 is GTSNPN and CDR2 is SVGIG (reference sequence). This CDR3 comprises 13 residues. Trimming at V came to 2 bases and at J to 2 bases, leaving 3 bases not matched to a gene. DNA of the CDR3: TGTGCCTGGAGTTGGGACAGTACCTACGAGCAGTACTTC. Its protein is CAWSWDSTYEQYF.

There are a few counts of this clonotype. CDR3 DNA sequence: TGTGCCACCAGCAGTCACGGGAGAAGCACAGATACGCAGTATTTT. Amino acids: CATSSHGRSTDTQYF. The chain is built from TRBV15 and TRBJ2-3, with a possible D match to TRBD2 (6 bases). CDR3 length: 15 amino acids. CDR1 and CDR2 from the germline V gene are LNHNV and YYDKDF (reference sequence). Deletions cut 3 bases from V and 0 bases from J, with 10 bases between.

Worth noting for this clonotype: A much larger clonotype is one base distant, so this may be a read error. Lacking the conserved final phenylalanine or tryptophan, this CDR3 likely reflects a read error. The chain combines TRBV12-3 or TRBV12-4 with TRBJ2-7; 10 bases fit TRBD1. V lost 6 bases, J lost 0 bases, and 5 bases stayed unmatched. The CDR3 consists of 15 residues. This chain's CDR3 is CASSQRTGGSYEQYI. The CDR3 DNA reads as TGTGCCAGCAGCCAGCGGACAGGGGGCTCCTACGAGCAGTACATC.

This clonotype was picked up a small number of times. V gene TRBV9 combines with J gene TRBJ2-3; D gene uncertain. The germline CDR1 and CDR2 sequences are SGDLS and YYNGEE. V lost 7 bases and J 5 bases, leaving 8 bases between the germline ends. The CDR3 is 11 residues long. The CDR3 nucleotides read TGTGCCAGCTCAGTAGAAGATACGCAGTATTTT. It translates to CASSVEDTQYF.

The V and J genes are TRBV5-6 and TRBJ1-5, with no clear D. With 2 bases removed from V and 0 bases from J, the gap between germline ends came to 6 bases. CDR3 length: 14 residues. Germline-derived CDR1 and CDR2 are SGHDT and YYEEEE. The CDR3 loop reads CASSLRFSNQPQHF. As DNA, the CDR3 is TGTGCCAGCAGCTTACGGTTTAGCAATCAGCCCCAGCATTTT.

Here the CDR3 reads CASSLRLLSQTQYF. CDR3 in DNA: TGTGCCAGCAGCTTACGCCTGCTAAGCCAGACCCAGTACTTC. J is TRBJ2-5 and V is TRBV7-2; no definite D call. This CDR3 is built from 14 residues. Trimming cost V 2 bases and J 6 bases, with 13 bases left between them. CDR1 is SGHTA and CDR2 is FQGNSA in the germline V gene.

This clonotype was seen many times. The chain employs TRBV20-1 and TRBJ2-1; D remains unclear. The CDR3 extends over 11 amino acids. From germline, CDR1 is DFQATT and CDR2 SNEGSKA (reference sequence). Trimming left V 1 base short and J 9 bases short, with 7 bases between. This CDR3 is CSARGIGEQFF. The CDR3 DNA sequence: TGCAGTGCTAGAGGGATCGGTGAGCAGTTCTTC.

This sequence joins TRBV12-3 or TRBV12-4 and TRBJ1-1; 8 bases are a match to TRBD1. The CDR3 has 15 residues. V shed 8 bases and J 0 bases; nucleotides not matched to a gene: 8. Here the CDR3 DNA reads TGTGCCAGCTCCCTTGGACAGGGAGTGAACACTGAAGCTTTCTTT. Translation gives CASSLGQGVNTEAFF.

This clonotype showed up many times. V gene TRBV7-2 combines with J gene TRBJ2-3, with D possibly being TRBD1 or TRBD2 (5 bases each). With 4 bases removed from V and 2 bases from J, the gap between germline ends came to 13 bases. This CDR3 region has 15 residues. Germline-derived CDR1 and CDR2 are SGHTA and FQGNSA. The CDR3 region is CASSYRDADTDTQYF. The CDR3 DNA reads TGTGCCAGCAGCTATCGGGACGCGGACACAGATACGCAGTATTTT.

This clonotype was seen a few times. V is TRBV10-3 and J is TRBJ2-1; D gene uncertain. Trimming cost V 5 bases and J 5 bases, with 10 bases left between them. This CDR3 is built from 13 residues. From germline, CDR1 is ENHRY and CDR2 SYGVKD. The CDR3 region is CAISKTSNNEQFF. As DNA, the CDR3 is TGTGCCATCAGTAAAACATCGAACAATGAGCAGTTCTTC.

This clonotype turned up a few times. The chain recombines TRBV6-2 or TRBV6-3 with TRBJ2-7; tentatively, D is TRBD1 (5 bases). CDR1 and CDR2 from the germline V gene are MNHEY and SVGEGT. The V and J ends lost 10 bases and 6 bases respectively, with 16 bases between them. The length of the CDR3 is 12 residues. As DNA, the CDR3 is TGTGCCACCGACTCCTATGGGGCCGAGCAGTACTTC. This translates into CATDSYGAEQYF.

The chain uses TRBV20-1 and TRBJ1-6; maybe TRBD1 (6 bases). The germline V and J ends were trimmed by 2 bases and 3 bases, with 11 bases remaining between them. This CDR3 spans 15 amino acids. CDR1 and CDR2 (germline): DFQATT, SNEGSKA (reference sequence). CDR3 sequence (DNA): TGCAGTGCTAGACAGGGGCACGACTATAATTCACCCCTCCACTTT. Translation gives CSARQGHDYNSPLHF.